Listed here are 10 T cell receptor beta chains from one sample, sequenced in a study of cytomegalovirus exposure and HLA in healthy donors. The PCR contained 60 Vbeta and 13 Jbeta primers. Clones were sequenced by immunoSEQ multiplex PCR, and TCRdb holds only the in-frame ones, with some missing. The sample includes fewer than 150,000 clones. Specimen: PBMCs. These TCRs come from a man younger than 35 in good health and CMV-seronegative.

The CDR3 sequence: CASTGGGAYQETQYF. CDR3 DNA: TGTGCCAGCACCGGCGGGGGGGCCTACCAAGAGACCCAGTACTTC. The chain joins TRBV5-6 to TRBJ2-5; TRBD2 matches 9 bases. There are 15 residues in the CDR3. Trimming took 6 bases from V and 0 from J; bases not matched to a gene: 6. Germline V CDR1 and CDR2: SGHDT, YYEEEE.

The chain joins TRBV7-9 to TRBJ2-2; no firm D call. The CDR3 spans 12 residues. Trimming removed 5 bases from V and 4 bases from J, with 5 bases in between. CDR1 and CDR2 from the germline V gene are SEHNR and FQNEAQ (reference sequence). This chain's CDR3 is CASSPGTGELFF. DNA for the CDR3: TGTGCCAGCAGCCCCGGCACCGGGGAGCTGTTTTTT.

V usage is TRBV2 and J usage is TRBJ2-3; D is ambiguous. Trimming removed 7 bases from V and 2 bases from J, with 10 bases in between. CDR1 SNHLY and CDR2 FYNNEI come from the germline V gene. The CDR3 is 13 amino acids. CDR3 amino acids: CASKNGVTDTQYF. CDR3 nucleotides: TGTGCCAGCAAGAACGGAGTCACAGATACGCAGTATTTT. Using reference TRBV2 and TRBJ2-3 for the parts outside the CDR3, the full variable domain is EPEVTQTPSHQVTQMGQEVILRCVPISNHLYFYWYRQILGQKVEFLVSFYNNEISEKSEIFDDQFSVERPDGSNFTLKIRSTKLEDSAMYFCASKNGVTDTQYFGPGTRLTVL.

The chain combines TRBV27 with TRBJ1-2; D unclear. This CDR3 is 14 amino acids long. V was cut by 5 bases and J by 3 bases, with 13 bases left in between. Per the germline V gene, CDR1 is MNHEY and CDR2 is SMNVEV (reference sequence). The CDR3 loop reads CASSPTSGYYGYTF. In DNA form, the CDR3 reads TGTGCCAGCAGTCCCACCTCGGGGTACTATGGCTACACCTTC.

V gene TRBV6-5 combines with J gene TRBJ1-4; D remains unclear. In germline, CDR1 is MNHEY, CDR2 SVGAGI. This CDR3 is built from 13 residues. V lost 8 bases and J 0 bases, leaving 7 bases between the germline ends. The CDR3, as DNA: TGTGCCAGCGGCCGGGCAACTAATGAAAAACTGTTTTTT. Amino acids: CASGRATNEKLFF.

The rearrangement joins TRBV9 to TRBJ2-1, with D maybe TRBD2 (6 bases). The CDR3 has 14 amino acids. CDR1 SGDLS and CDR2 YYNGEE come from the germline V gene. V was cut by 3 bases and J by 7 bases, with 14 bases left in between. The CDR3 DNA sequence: TGTGCCAGCAGCGGAGGGAGACGGGGGAATGAGCAGTTCTTC. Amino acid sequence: CASSGGRRGNEQFF.

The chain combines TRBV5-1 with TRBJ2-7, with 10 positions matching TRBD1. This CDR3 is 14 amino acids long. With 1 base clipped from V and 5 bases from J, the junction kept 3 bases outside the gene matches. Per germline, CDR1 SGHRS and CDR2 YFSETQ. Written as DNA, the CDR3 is TGCGCCAGCAGCTTGCCGGACAGGGGGAACGAGCAGTACTTC. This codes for CASSLPDRGNEQYF.

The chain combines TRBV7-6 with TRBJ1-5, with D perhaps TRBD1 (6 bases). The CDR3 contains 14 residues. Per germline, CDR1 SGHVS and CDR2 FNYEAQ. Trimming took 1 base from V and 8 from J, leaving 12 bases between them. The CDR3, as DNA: TGTGCCAGCAGCTTAGGGGGGCAGAATAAGCCCCAGCATTTT. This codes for CASSLGGQNKPQHF.

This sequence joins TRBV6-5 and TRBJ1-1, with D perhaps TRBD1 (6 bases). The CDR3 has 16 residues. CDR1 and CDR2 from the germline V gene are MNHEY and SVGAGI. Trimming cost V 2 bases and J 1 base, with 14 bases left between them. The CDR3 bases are TGTGCCAGCAGTTACAGGACCAGGGGCCCGAACACTGAAGCTTTCTTT. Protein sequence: CASSYRTRGPNTEAFF.

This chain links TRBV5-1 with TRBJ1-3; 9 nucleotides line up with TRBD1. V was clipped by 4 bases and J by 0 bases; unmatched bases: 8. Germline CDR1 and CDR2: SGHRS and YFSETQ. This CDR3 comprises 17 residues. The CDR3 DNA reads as TGCGCCAGCAGCGTCACGGACAGGGGAAGCTCTGGAAACACCATATATTTT. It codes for CASSVTDRGSSGNTIYF.